A single sample gave rise to the 2 T cell receptor beta chains below, sequenced in a study of CD8 T cells in ankylosing spondylitis. TCRdb recomputed calls from the 5' RACE reads with MiXCR, one row per CDR3 protein. Of some 200,000 distinct CDR3 sequences in the sample, over 15% were seen once. The sequenced sample consisted of blood, either unsorted or a sorted T cell fraction (not recorded which). Receptor source: a male donor aged 5-29 years with ankylosing spondylitis or in good health (not recorded which).

The CDR3 nucleotides read TGCAGTGCTAGAGATCACGATGGGGGTCTCGAGCAGTACTTC. Translated: CSARDHDGGLEQYF. V usage is TRBV20-1 and J usage is TRBJ2-7; D tentatively fits TRBD1 or TRBD2 (5 bases each). Germline V CDR1 and CDR2: DFQATT, SNEGSKA (reference sequence). V was clipped by 0 bases and J by 6 bases, with 15 bases between them. The CDR3 sequence is 14 residues long.

The table lists this clonotype with many counts. The chain couples TRBV20-1 to TRBJ2-3; D is possibly TRBD2 (7 bases). Germline loops: CDR1 DFQATT, CDR2 SNEGSKA (reference sequence). There are 16 residues in the CDR3. Trimming pared 0 bases from V and 9 bases from J, leaving 22 bases between. CDR3 amino acids: CSARDSGGDARGTQYF. For the CDR3, the DNA is TGCAGTGCTAGAGATTCGGGGGGCGATGCACGGGGGACGCAGTATTTT.